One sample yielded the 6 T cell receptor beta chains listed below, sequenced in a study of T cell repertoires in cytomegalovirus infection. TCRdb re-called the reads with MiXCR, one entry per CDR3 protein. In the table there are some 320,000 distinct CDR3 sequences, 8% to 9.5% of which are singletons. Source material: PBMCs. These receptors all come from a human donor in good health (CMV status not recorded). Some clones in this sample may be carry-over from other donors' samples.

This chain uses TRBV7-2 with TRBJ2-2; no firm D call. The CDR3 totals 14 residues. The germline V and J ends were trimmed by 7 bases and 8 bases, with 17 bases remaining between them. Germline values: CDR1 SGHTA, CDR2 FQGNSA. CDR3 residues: CASNPYPGLGELFF. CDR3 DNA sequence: TGTGCCAGCAACCCATACCCCGGGCTAGGGGAGCTGTTTTTT.

The CDR3 reads CASSRDFSSYEQYF. CDR3 DNA sequence: TGCGCCAGCAGCCGGGACTTCAGCTCCTACGAGCAGTACTTC. The chain is built from TRBV4-3 and TRBJ2-7, with D perhaps matching TRBD2 (6 bases). Deletions cut 4 bases from V and 0 bases from J, with 10 bases between. The CDR3 covers 14 residues. CDR1 is LGHNA and CDR2 is YSLEER in the germline V gene.

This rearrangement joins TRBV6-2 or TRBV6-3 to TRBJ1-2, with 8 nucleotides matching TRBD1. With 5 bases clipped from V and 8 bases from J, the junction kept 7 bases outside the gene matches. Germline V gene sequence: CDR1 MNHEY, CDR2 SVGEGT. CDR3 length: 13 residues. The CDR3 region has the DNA TGTGCCAGCAGTCCCGACAGGGGAGGGGGCTACACCTTC. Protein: CASSPDRGGGYTF.

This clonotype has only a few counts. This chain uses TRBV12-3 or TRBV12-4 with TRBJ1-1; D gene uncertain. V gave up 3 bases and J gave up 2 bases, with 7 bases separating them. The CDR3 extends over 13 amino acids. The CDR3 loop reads CASSFAKNTEAFF. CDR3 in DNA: TGTGCCAGCAGTTTCGCCAAAAACACTGAAGCTTTCTTT.

Here the CDR3 reads CASSPTVVGETQYF. Here the CDR3 DNA reads TGTGCCAGCAGCCCCACTGTAGTCGGAGAGACCCAGTACTTC. This rearrangement joins TRBV11-2 to TRBJ2-5; D is undetermined. Trimming stripped 5 bases from V and 4 bases from J, with 14 bases between. The CDR3 runs to 14 residues. Germline V gene sequence: CDR1 SGHAT, CDR2 FQNNGV.

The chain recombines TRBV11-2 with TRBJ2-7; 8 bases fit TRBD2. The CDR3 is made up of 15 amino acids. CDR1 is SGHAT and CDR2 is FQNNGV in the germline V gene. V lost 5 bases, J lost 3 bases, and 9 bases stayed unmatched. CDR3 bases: TGTGCCAGCAGCCCTACTAGCGGAGTCCGCTACGAGCAGTACTTC. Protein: CASSPTSGVRYEQYF.